The 13 T cell receptor beta chains reported below all come from one sample, sequenced in a study of ipilimumab plus nivolumab after autologous stem cell transplantation. Generated by immunoSEQ multiplex PCR, the TCRdb table keeps only in-frame clones and is missing some. The sample holds some 45,000 clones; about 88% are singletons and the top ten take around 0.9%. Sequencing used PBMCs, obtained in a trial of ipilimumab plus nivolumab as post-transplant consolidation. These receptors all stem from a male donor with multiple myeloma.

The CDR3 DNA follows: TGTGCCAGCAGCGCCCGGGACAGGGATGAAAAACTGTTTTTT. Amino acid sequence: CASSARDRDEKLFF. The rearrangement uses TRBV9 and TRBJ1-4; 9 bases map to TRBD1. V trimming: 3 bases; J trimming: 6 bases; junction bases outside the gene matches: 3. CDR3 length: 14 amino acids. Germline CDR1 SGDLS, CDR2 YYNGEE.

The rearrangement joins TRBV7-9 to TRBJ1-4; D unresolved. Germline loops: CDR1 SEHNR, CDR2 FQNEAQ (reference sequence). Trimming removed 3 bases from V and 2 bases from J, with 7 bases in between. This CDR3 has 14 amino acids. CDR3 residues: CASSLSQTNEKLFF. The CDR3 region has the DNA TGTGCCAGCAGCTTGTCTCAGACTAATGAAAAACTGTTTTTT.

This chain links TRBV7-9 with TRBJ2-7; possible D gene TRBD1, 6 bases. The V gene's germline CDR1 is SEHNR and CDR2 FQNEAQ (reference sequence). Between the trimmed V and J ends, which lost 6 bases and 5 bases, there was a span of 14 bases. This CDR3 is built from 13 residues. CDR3 loop: CASSDRRQDEQYF. The CDR3 DNA sequence: TGTGCCAGCAGTGACCGAAGACAGGACGAGCAGTACTTC. The full variable domain, rest sourced from reference TRBV7-9 and TRBJ2-7, is DTGVSQNPRHKITKRGQNVTFRCDPISEHNRLYWYRQTLGQGPEFLTYFQNEAQLEKSRLLSDRFSAERPKGSFSTLEIQRTEQGDSAMYLCASSDRRQDEQYFGPGTRLTVT.

This chain links TRBV11-2 with TRBJ2-7; TRBD1 agrees at 8 bases. Germline V gene sequence: CDR1 SGHAT, CDR2 FQNNGV. The CDR3 runs 15 residues. The junction had 14 bases not matched to a gene; V was cut back by 6 bases and J by 7 bases. The CDR3 DNA reads as TGTGCCAGCAGACCTTCGACAGGGGTATGGGGGGAGCAGTACTTC. Translating gives CASRPSTGVWGEQYF.

The V gene is TRBV11-2, the J gene TRBJ2-2; D unresolved. Looked up from germline, CDR1 is SGHAT and CDR2 is FQNNGV. V was clipped by 2 bases and J by 8 bases, with 12 bases between them. This CDR3 spans 14 amino acids. The CDR3 bases are TGTGCCAGCAGCTTAAAGGTCGAAGGGGGGGAGCTGTTTTTT. Protein: CASSLKVEGGELFF.

J is TRBJ2-6 and V is TRBV30, with D unresolved. Germline V lookup: CDR1 GTSNPN, CDR2 SVGIG (reference sequence). Trimming stripped 4 bases from V and 4 bases from J, with 8 bases between. This CDR3 has 13 amino acids. CDR3 DNA: TGTGCCTGGACGTCCACCGGGGCCAACGTCCTGACTTTC. Residues: CAWTSTGANVLTF.

The chain combines TRBV19 with TRBJ2-1, with 10 positions matching TRBD1. The junction had 11 bases not matched to a gene; V was cut back by 7 bases and J by 8 bases. The CDR3 covers 15 residues. Germline V gene data show CDR1 as LNHDA and CDR2 as SQIVND (reference sequence). This chain's CDR3 is CASTLGGQGMYEQFF. In DNA, the CDR3 is TGTGCCAGTACCTTGGGGGGACAGGGGATGTATGAGCAGTTCTTC.

V is TRBV5-1 and J is TRBJ2-4, with a weak D call TRBD2 (5 bases). The V and J ends lost 3 bases and 1 base respectively, with 17 bases between them. CDR1 is SGHRS, CDR2 YFSETQ, per germline. The CDR3 extends over 17 amino acids. The CDR3 DNA reads as TGCGCCAGCAGCTCCTCGACGGGGTTAACCGCCAAAAACATTCAGTACTTC. This sequence encodes CASSSSTGLTAKNIQYF.

CDR3 sequence (DNA): TGTGCCAGTAGTAGCTACCAAGAGACCCAGTACTTC. Translation: CASSSYQETQYF. This chain links TRBV19 with TRBJ2-5; the D is unclear. Germline V gene lookup returns CDR1 LNHDA and CDR2 SQIVND (reference sequence). This CDR3 comprises 12 residues. The V end was cut by 4 bases, the J end by 0 bases, with 3 bases between.

The rearrangement links TRBV2 to TRBJ2-5; D perhaps matches TRBD2 (5 bases). In germline, CDR1 is SNHLY, CDR2 FYNNEI. The CDR3 runs 13 residues. V shed 2 bases and J shed 5 bases, with 9 bases lying between them. In DNA, the CDR3 is TGTGCCAGCAGTGAACTACGAGGGGAGACCCAGTACTTC. The encoded protein is CASSELRGETQYF.

The rearrangement joins TRBV6-6 to TRBJ2-7; perhaps TRBD2 as D (7 bases). The CDR3 length is 14 residues. Germline V gene data show CDR1 as MNHNY and CDR2 as SVGAGI (reference sequence). Between the trimmed V and J ends, which lost 2 bases and 4 bases, there was a span of 12 bases. This CDR3 reads CASSYGGARYEQYF. CDR3 nucleotides: TGTGCCAGCAGTTACGGGGGGGCGCGGTACGAGCAGTACTTC.

CDR3 sequence (DNA): TGTGCCAGCAGACGTACTAGCGGGGGGCTCCCCCCCGGGGAGCAGTTCTTC. It yields the protein CASRRTSGGLPPGEQFF. V is TRBV11-2 and J is TRBJ2-1; 12 bases map to TRBD2. Looked up from germline, CDR1 is SGHAT and CDR2 is FQNNGV. Losses at the gene ends were 6 bases for V and 10 bases for J; bases not matched to a gene: 16. CDR3 size: 17 residues.

The gene calls are TRBV4-3 and TRBJ2-3; 7 bases are shared with TRBD2. The trim removed 0 bases at V and 10 bases at J, leaving 10 bases unmatched. CDR1 and CDR2 from the germline V gene are LGHNA and YSLEER. The CDR3 is made up of 15 amino acids. The CDR3, as DNA: TGCGCCAGCAGCCAAGAGTCGGGGTTGGGGGGGTCGCAGTATTTT. This gives the protein CASSQESGLGGSQYF.